Each of the 18 T cell receptor beta chains below was sequenced from the same sample in a study of blood T cell repertoires in COVID-19. Some clones are missing from TCRdb's copy, which holds only in-frame ones; the method was immunoSEQ multiplex PCR. This table holds 250,000 or so clones, 91% found once. Sequencing was performed on PBMCs or T cells enriched from blood (not recorded which). These receptors were collected from a man aged 35-49 years who had been exposed to COVID-19.

V and J are TRBV19 and TRBJ1-2; the match to TRBD1 covers 9 bases. Germline CDR1 LNHDA, CDR2 SQIVND (reference sequence). With V trimmed by 3 bases and J by 2 bases, 13 bases remained unmatched. The CDR3 totals 18 residues. The CDR3 is CASSIFHRGREVNYGYTF. The CDR3 bases are TGTGCCAGTAGTATCTTCCACAGGGGGCGCGAGGTGAACTATGGCTACACCTTC.

V usage is TRBV7-9 and J usage is TRBJ2-1; 7 bases are shared with TRBD2. V dropped 3 bases and J dropped 6; count of bases not matched to a gene: 5. This CDR3 contains 14 residues. In germline, CDR1 is SEHNR, CDR2 FQNEAQ (reference sequence). The CDR3 loop is CASSLRASGNEQFF. Here the CDR3 DNA reads TGTGCCAGCAGCTTGCGGGCTAGCGGCAATGAGCAGTTCTTC.

This chain uses TRBV28 with TRBJ1-2; D may be TRBD1 (6 bases). Germline lookup yields CDR1 MDHEN and CDR2 SYDVKM. V was pared by 6 bases and J by 2 bases, with 13 bases between. The CDR3 is 14 amino acids. CDR3 in DNA: TGTGCCAGCAGCCTTGACAGGAGGAACTATGGCTACACCTTC. Protein sequence: CASSLDRRNYGYTF.

The chain has TRBV24-1 and TRBJ2-1, with D possibly being TRBD2 (6 bases). V was cut by 5 bases and J by 3 bases, with 10 bases left in between. There are 14 residues in the CDR3. The germline V gene has CDR1 KGHDR and CDR2 SFDVKD. The chain's CDR3 is CATSGVGLYNEQFF. DNA of the CDR3: TGTGCCACCAGTGGCGTGGGACTCTACAATGAGCAGTTCTTC.

CDR3 DNA: TGCGCCAGCAGCCCTCAAGATATAACAGGGGGCTACGAGCAGTACTTC. As protein: CASSPQDITGGYEQYF. The chain carries TRBV4-1 and TRBJ2-7, with TRBD1 identical over 8 bases. Germline CDR1 is MGHRA and CDR2 is YSYEKL. The CDR3 has 16 residues. V trimming: 4 bases; J trimming: 3 bases; junction bases outside the gene matches: 11.

In this sample, this clone turned up a few times. This specimen includes other DNA sequences encoding the same CDR3. The chain couples TRBV7-3 to TRBJ2-2; 8 bases agree with TRBD2. This CDR3 region has 14 residues. CDR1 is SGHTA, CDR2 FQGTGA, per germline. V was pared by 4 bases and J by 5 bases, with 3 bases of the junction left unmatched. The CDR3 loop reads CASSSGTSTGELFF. The CDR3 DNA follows: TGTGCCAGCAGCTCTGGGACTAGTACCGGGGAGCTGTTTTTT.

The CDR3 reads CASSQDRDSTYEQYF. In DNA form, the CDR3 reads TGCGCCAGCAGCCAAGACCGGGACAGTACCTACGAGCAGTACTTC. The rearrangement links TRBV4-1 to TRBJ2-7; the match to TRBD1 covers 7 bases. Trimming at V came to 0 bases and at J to 2 bases, leaving 4 bases not matched to a gene. This CDR3 is built from 15 residues. CDR1 and CDR2 from the germline V gene are MGHRA and YSYEKL.

The V gene is TRBV4-2, the J gene TRBJ2-7; D call uncertain. Trimming removed 0 bases from V and 4 bases from J, with 13 bases in between. This CDR3 comprises 15 residues. CDR1 and CDR2 from the germline V gene are LGHNA and YNFKEQ. CDR3 protein: CASSQEYAQSYEQYF. The DNA of the CDR3 is TGTGCCAGCAGCCAAGAATATGCGCAAAGTTACGAGCAGTACTTC.

V gene TRBV9 combines with J gene TRBJ2-2; 7 bases fit TRBD1. Trimming took 0 bases from V and 5 from J; bases not matched to a gene: 7. This CDR3 contains 16 residues. Germline loops: CDR1 SGDLS, CDR2 YYNGEE. CDR3 DNA sequence: TGTGCCAGCAGCGTAGAAACAGGGGTCCATACCGGGGAGCTGTTTTTT. Translating it yields CASSVETGVHTGELFF. Full variable domain (outside the CDR3, taken from reference TRBV9 and TRBJ2-2): DSGVTQTPKHLITATGQRVTLRCSPRSGDLSVYWYQQSLDQGLQFLIQYYNGEERAKGNILERFSAQQFPDLHSELNLSSLELGDSALYFCASSVETGVHTGELFFGEGSRLTVL.

The chain recombines TRBV28 with TRBJ1-5, with TRBD1 matching over 8 bases. Germline assignment: CDR1 MDHEN and CDR2 SYDVKM. This CDR3 is 17 amino acids long. V lost 4 bases and J lost 0; bases outside the gene matches: 8. The DNA of the CDR3 is TGTGCCAGCAGTTCCGGACAGGGAAGGGGTAGCAATCAGCCCCAGCATTTT. Translation: CASSSGQGRGSNQPQHF.

The chain links TRBV11-3 to TRBJ2-7, with D perhaps matching TRBD1 (5 bases). Looked up from germline, CDR1 is SGHNT and CDR2 is YENEEA. The CDR3 sequence is 12 residues long. Trimming pared 3 bases from V and 2 bases from J, leaving 5 bases between. CDR3 in DNA: TGTGCCAGCAGCTTCAGGGCCTACGAGCAGTACTTC. Its protein is CASSFRAYEQYF.

The gene calls are TRBV9 and TRBJ2-5, with TRBD2 matching over 10 bases. The CDR3 spans 16 residues. CDR1 is SGDLS and CDR2 is YYNGEE in the germline V gene. The junction had 6 bases not matched to a gene; V was cut back by 4 bases and J by 0 bases. CDR3 coding DNA: TGTGCCAGCAGCCCACGACTAGCGGGTAACCAAGAGACCCAGTACTTC. It encodes CASSPRLAGNQETQYF.

The genes are TRBV30 and TRBJ1-4, with D maybe TRBD1 (6 bases). V lost 0 bases and J lost 7, with 18 bases in between. The CDR3 covers 16 residues. Germline CDR1 and CDR2: GTSNPN and SVGIG (reference sequence). The CDR3: CAWSVTGRGRGEKLFF. In DNA, the CDR3 is TGTGCCTGGAGTGTAACGGGTAGGGGGAGGGGTGAAAAACTGTTTTTT.

The chain carries TRBV9 and TRBJ2-3, with D uncertain. Germline V CDR1 and CDR2: SGDLS, YYNGEE. Deletions cut 0 bases from V and 8 bases from J, with 16 bases between. This CDR3 has 15 amino acids. The CDR3 region has the DNA TGTGCCAGCAGCGTAGGACTCTCTTTCCCTCGTACGCAGTATTTT. Protein: CASSVGLSFPRTQYF.

This chain joins TRBV3-1 (or the pseudogene TRBV3-2) and TRBJ1-6, with D unresolved. Trimming took off 0 bases at V and 0 bases at J, with 12 bases between the two ends. Looked up from germline, CDR1 is LGHDT and CDR2 is YNNKEL (reference sequence). The CDR3 sequence is 18 residues long. The CDR3 nucleotides are TGTGCCAGCAGCCAAGATAGTACGAGTAGCTCCTATAATTCACCCCTCCACTTT. Its translation: CASSQDSTSSSYNSPLHF.

The chain combines TRBV30 with TRBJ2-7; TRBD1 matches 9 bases. The length of the CDR3 is 17 residues. J lost 0 bases, V lost 2 bases, and 11 bases had no gene match. Looked up from germline, CDR1 is GTSNPN and CDR2 is SVGIG (reference sequence). CDR3 coding DNA: TGTGCCTGGAGTCCACTTCTCTTGGACAGGGGCTCCTACGAGCAGTACTTC. Amino acid sequence: CAWSPLLLDRGSYEQYF. Filled out from reference TRBV30 and TRBJ2-7, the complete variable domain reads SQTIHQWPATLVQPVGSPLSLECTVEGTSNPNLYWYRQAAGRGLQLLFYSVGIGQISSEVPQNLSASRPQDRQFILSSKKLLLSDSGFYLCAWSPLLLDRGSYEQYFGPGTRLTVT.

This clone occurred a few times. J is TRBJ1-2 and V is TRBV9; a weak D match, TRBD1 (5 bases). In germline, CDR1 is SGDLS, CDR2 YYNGEE. Trimming removed 1 base at V and 4 bases at J, with 11 bases between. The CDR3 is 14 amino acids. CDR3 DNA sequence: TGTGCCAGCAGCGTATCGGACACCCTCTATGGCTACACCTTC. It codes for CASSVSDTLYGYTF. Filled out from reference TRBV9 and TRBJ1-2, the complete variable domain reads DSGVTQTPKHLITATGQRVTLRCSPRSGDLSVYWYQQSLDQGLQFLIQYYNGEERAKGNILERFSAQQFPDLHSELNLSSLELGDSALYFCASSVSDTLYGYTFGSGTRLTVV.

J is TRBJ1-2 and V is TRBV7-6; 7 bases align to TRBD1. The V gene end was trimmed by 2 bases and the J gene end by 2 bases; junction bases not matched to a gene: 11. The germline gives CDR1 SGHVS, CDR2 FNYEAQ. There are 17 residues in the CDR3. This CDR3 is CASSLTHSEQGNYGYTF. CDR3 bases: TGTGCCAGCAGCTTAACTCATTCGGAACAGGGGAACTATGGCTACACCTTC.